The 2 T cell receptor beta chains reported below all come from one sample, sequenced in a study of CD8 T cells in Susac syndrome. The RNA input was 0.5 to 1 ug, and it was reverse transcribed with random hexamers. TCRdb re-called the immunoSEQ multiplex PCR reads through MiXCR, storing one row per CDR3 protein. The repertoire has 150,000 to 250,000 distinct CDR3 sequences, roughly 96% of them found once; the top ten carry 0.085% to 0.095%. Specimen: CD4+ T cells from PBMCs. The receptors were sampled from a human donor with multiple sclerosis.

The CDR3 sequence is CASSVGTRTGYNEQFF. DNA of the CDR3: TGTGCCAGCAGCGTAGGAACGCGGACAGGGTACAATGAGCAGTTCTTC. The chain links TRBV9 to TRBJ2-1; 8 positions agree with TRBD1. Trimming removed 0 bases from V and 4 bases from J; junction bases left unmatched: 6. The CDR3 spans 16 residues. Looked up from germline, CDR1 is SGDLS and CDR2 is YYNGEE.

The chain couples TRBV2 to TRBJ2-5; D is perhaps TRBD2 (6 bases). Germline-derived CDR1 and CDR2 are SNHLY and FYNNEI. The CDR3 covers 11 residues. Trimming removed 6 bases from V and 14 bases from J, with 16 bases in between. The CDR3 sequence: CASREGSFPYF. Here the CDR3 DNA reads TGTGCCAGCAGGGAGGGGTCTTTTCCTTACTTC.